The source of this TCR beta chain is a study of OX40 agonist ivuxolimab in advanced cancers. Study observations and caveats: Normalized expansion of T-cell clones was also low for some nonresponders.

The V end lost 4 bases, the J end lost 1 base, and 14 bases lay between the germline ends. In germline, CDR1 is SQVTM, CDR2 ANQGSEA. The CDR3 has 15 amino acids. Sequencing used immunoSEQ multiplex PCR; TCRdb keeps in-frame clones, though not all of them. The sample holds 60,000 to 65,000 clones, about 90% seen once. Autoimmune disease history or systemic immunosuppression disqualified patients. About this clone: Antigen: not known.

The clonotype was recovered from an adult with an advanced solid tumor such as melanoma, head and neck, liver or kidney cancer. The specimen was CD4+ or CD8+ T cells sorted from blood, collected in a trial of the OX40 agonist ivuxolimab. The V call is TRBV29-1, the J call TRBJ2-1; no clear D. Here the CDR3 DNA reads TGCAGCGTTGTGAGGTCCCTGGGTTCCTACAATGAGCAGTTCTTC. It codes for CSVVRSLGSYNEQFF.